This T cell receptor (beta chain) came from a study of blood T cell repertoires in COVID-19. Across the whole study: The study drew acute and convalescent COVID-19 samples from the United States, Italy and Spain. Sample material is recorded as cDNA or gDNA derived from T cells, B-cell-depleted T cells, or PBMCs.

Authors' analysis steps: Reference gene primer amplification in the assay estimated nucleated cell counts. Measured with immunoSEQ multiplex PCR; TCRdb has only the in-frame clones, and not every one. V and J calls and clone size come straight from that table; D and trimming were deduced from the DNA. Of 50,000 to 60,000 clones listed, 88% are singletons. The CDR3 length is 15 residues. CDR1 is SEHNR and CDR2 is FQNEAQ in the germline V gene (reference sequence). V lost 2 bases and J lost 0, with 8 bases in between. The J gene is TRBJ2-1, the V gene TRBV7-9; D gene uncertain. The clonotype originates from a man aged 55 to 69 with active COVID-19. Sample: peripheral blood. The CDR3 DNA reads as TGTGCCAGCAGCTTACTCCCTAGCTCCTACAATGAGCAGTTCTTC. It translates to CASSLLPSSYNEQFF.